These 10 T cell receptor beta chains originate from one sample sequenced in a study of OX40 agonist ivuxolimab in advanced cancers. Clones were sequenced by immunoSEQ multiplex PCR, and TCRdb holds only the in-frame ones, with some missing. Of 70,000 or so clones in the sample, roughly nine tenths are singletons; the top ten hold less than 10%. The sequenced sample was CD4+ or CD8+ T cells sorted from blood, obtained in a trial of the OX40 agonist ivuxolimab. The receptors were sampled from an adult with an advanced solid tumor such as melanoma, head and neck, liver or kidney cancer.

The rearrangement joins TRBV7-9 to TRBJ1-1; 7 bases are shared with TRBD1. Germline V gene data show CDR1 as SEHNR and CDR2 as FQNEAQ (reference sequence). V dropped 0 bases and J dropped 6; count of bases not matched to a gene: 7. The CDR3 contains 15 residues. This chain's CDR3 is CASSLAFGQASEAFF. The CDR3 bases are TGTGCCAGCAGCTTAGCTTTCGGACAGGCCTCTGAAGCTTTCTTT. Looking up the rest from reference TRBV7-9 and TRBJ1-1 gives the full variable domain: DTGVSQNPRHKITKRGQNVTFRCDPISEHNRLYWYRQTLGQGPEFLTYFQNEAQLEKSRLLSDRFSAERPKGSFSTLEIQRTEQGDSAMYLCASSLAFGQASEAFFGQGTRLTVV.

V is TRBV27 and J is TRBJ1-1; 7 bases fit TRBD1. The CDR3 spans 12 residues. J lost 11 bases, V lost 6 bases, and 9 bases had no gene match. Looked up from germline, CDR1 is MNHEY and CDR2 is SMNVEV (reference sequence). CDR3 sequence (DNA): TGTGCCAGCAGAACAGGGGCCAGGGAGGCTTTCTTT. It codes for CASRTGAREAFF.

The gene calls are TRBV7-9 and TRBJ2-7; D is tentatively TRBD1 or TRBD2 (6 bases each). The germline gives CDR1 SEHNR, CDR2 FQNEAQ (reference sequence). The length of the CDR3 is 15 residues. Trimming shortened V by 3 bases and J by 2 bases, and 14 bases separated the two germline ends. CDR3 DNA: TGTGCCAGCAGCTTTCTCGGGGGACATCCCTACGAGCAGTACTTC. It specifies CASSFLGGHPYEQYF.

The chain carries TRBV9 and TRBJ1-5; D is undetermined. The CDR3 runs to 13 residues. Germline CDR1 is SGDLS and CDR2 is YYNGEE. V shed 1 base and J shed 0 bases, with 2 bases lying between them. CDR3 sequence: CASSVSSNQPQHF. CDR3 sequence (DNA): TGTGCCAGCAGCGTAAGTAGCAATCAGCCCCAGCATTTT. Using reference TRBV9 and TRBJ1-5 for the parts outside the CDR3, the full variable domain is DSGVTQTPKHLITATGQRVTLRCSPRSGDLSVYWYQQSLDQGLQFLIQYYNGEERAKGNILERFSAQQFPDLHSELNLSSLELGDSALYFCASSVSSNQPQHFGDGTRLSIL.

The chain joins TRBV7-9 to TRBJ2-7; D may be TRBD2 (5 bases). Trimming cost V 4 bases and J 7 bases, with 20 bases left between them. Germline loops: CDR1 SEHNR, CDR2 FQNEAQ (reference sequence). The CDR3 extends over 15 amino acids. The CDR3 reads CASSSPRALPGEQYF. CDR3 DNA: TGTGCCAGCAGCTCCCCTAGGGCCCTCCCGGGGGAGCAGTACTTC.

This chain connects TRBV19 to TRBJ1-1, with a possible D match to TRBD1 (5 bases). With 5 bases removed from V and 1 base from J, the gap between germline ends came to 11 bases. The CDR3 runs 14 residues. Germline CDR1 reads LNHDA; CDR2 reads SQIVND (reference sequence). CDR3 DNA sequence: TGTGCCAGTAGTGGAATCAGGGCGAACACTGAAGCTTTCTTT. Translated: CASSGIRANTEAFF.

The rearrangement links TRBV6-4 to TRBJ2-1, with 8 bases aligning to TRBD2. The J segment lost 9 bases and the V segment lost 6 bases, leaving 4 bases of the junction unmatched. CDR3 length: 12 amino acids. Germline V gene lookup returns CDR1 MRHNA and CDR2 SNTAGT. CDR3 in amino acids: CASRGLGAEQFF. The CDR3 nucleotides are TGTGCCAGCAGGGGACTAGGGGCTGAGCAGTTCTTC.

The V gene is TRBV19, the J gene TRBJ1-2; D possibly corresponds to TRBD1 (5 bases). Germline V gene data show CDR1 as LNHDA and CDR2 as SQIVND (reference sequence). V shed 3 bases and J shed 6 bases, with 11 bases lying between them. This CDR3 region has 13 residues. In nucleotides, the CDR3 is TGTGCCAGTAGTATCCAGGGTTCTAATGGCTACACCTTC. It translates to CASSIQGSNGYTF.

This sequence joins TRBV5-1 and TRBJ2-7; 10 nucleotides agree with TRBD1. The CDR3 is 14 amino acids. Trimming cost V 3 bases and J 5 bases; bases outside gene matches: 5. Germline values: CDR1 SGHRS, CDR2 YFSETQ. The CDR3, as DNA: TGCGCCAGCAGCTCCGGGACAGGGGCCCACGAGCAGTACTTC. As protein: CASSSGTGAHEQYF.

The chain combines TRBV15 with TRBJ2-2; tentative D call: TRBD1 (5 bases). From germline, CDR1 is LNHNV and CDR2 YYDKDF (reference sequence). This CDR3 region has 16 residues. V lost 8 bases and J 4 bases, leaving 20 bases between the germline ends. CDR3 loop: CATSAGISSSTGELFF. DNA for the CDR3: TGTGCCACCTCAGCAGGGATCTCTTCTTCCACCGGGGAGCTGTTTTTT.